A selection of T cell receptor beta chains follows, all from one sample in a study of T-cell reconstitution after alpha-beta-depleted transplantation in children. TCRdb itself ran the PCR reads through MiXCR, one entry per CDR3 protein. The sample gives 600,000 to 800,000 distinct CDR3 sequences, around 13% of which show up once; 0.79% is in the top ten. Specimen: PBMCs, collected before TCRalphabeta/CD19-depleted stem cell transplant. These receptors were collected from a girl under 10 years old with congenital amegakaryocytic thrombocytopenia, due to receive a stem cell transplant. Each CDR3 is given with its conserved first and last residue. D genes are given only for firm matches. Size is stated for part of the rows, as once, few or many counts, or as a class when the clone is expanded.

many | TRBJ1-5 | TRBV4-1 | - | TGCGCCAGCAGCCAAGATACGGGGGGCAATCAGCCCCAGCATTTT | CASSQDTGGNQPQHF
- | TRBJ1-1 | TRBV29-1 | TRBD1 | TGCAGCGTACAAAGGACAGGTCGACTGAACACTGAAGCTTTCTTT | CSVQRTGRLNTEAFF
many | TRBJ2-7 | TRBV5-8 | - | TGTGCCAGCAGCTACTACGAGCAGTACTTC | CASSYYEQYF
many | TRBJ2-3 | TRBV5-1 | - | TGCGCCAGCAGCTTGGTAGGGACTAGCACAGATACGCAGTATTTT | CASSLVGTSTDTQYF
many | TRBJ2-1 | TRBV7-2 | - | TGTGCCAGCAGCCCCCGGGTAAATTACAATGAGCAGTTCTTC | CASSPRVNYNEQFF
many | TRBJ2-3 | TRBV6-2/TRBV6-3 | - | TGTGCCAGCAGTTATCAGGCGGATACGCAGTATTTT | CASSYQADTQYF
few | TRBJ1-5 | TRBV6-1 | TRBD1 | TGTGCCAGCAGAAACGGAAGGGACAGGGGGCTGGAGCCCCAGCATTTT | CASRNGRDRGLEPQHF
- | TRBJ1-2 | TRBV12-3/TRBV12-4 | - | TGTGCCAGCAGTTTTAGCCAAGGAGGGGGCTACACCTTC | CASSFSQGGGYTF
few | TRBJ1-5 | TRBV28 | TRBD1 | TGTGCCAGCAGTCCTTTAACGGGACAGGGAATTGGCTTCAATCAGCCCCAGCATTTT | CASSPLTGQGIGFNQPQHF
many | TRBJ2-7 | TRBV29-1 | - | TGCAGCGTTCGCCAGTTTGACTCCTACGAGCAGTACTTC | CSVRQFDSYEQYF
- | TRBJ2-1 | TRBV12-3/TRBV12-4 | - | TGTGGCAGCAGACCGGCGACTGTCAATGAGCAGTTCTTC | CGSRPATVNEQFF
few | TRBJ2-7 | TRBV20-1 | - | TGCAGTGCTAGAGATATGGGGCTAGCCACCTACGAGCAGTACTTC | CSARDMGLATYEQYF
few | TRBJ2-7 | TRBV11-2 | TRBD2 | TGTGCCAGCAGCTTCGTACGCGGGGGATCCTACGAGCAGTACTTC | CASSFVRGGSYEQYF
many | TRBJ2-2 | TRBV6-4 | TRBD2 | TGTGCCAGCAGTGACGGATTAGCGGGAGGGCCCGACGGGGAGCTGTTTTTT | CASSDGLAGGPDGELFF
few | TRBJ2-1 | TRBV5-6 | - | TGTGCCAGCAGCTCGGAAAGTCATGAGCAGTTCTTC | CASSSESHEQFF
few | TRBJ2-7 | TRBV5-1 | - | TGCGCCAGCAGCTTTGGCAGGAACTACGAGCAGTACTTC | CASSFGRNYEQYF